The 10 T cell receptor beta chains given below trace back to one sample, sequenced in a study of CD8 T cells in ankylosing spondylitis. The study, taken as a whole, reports: Seven to nine highly homologous variants formed a TCR beta motif that appeared characteristic of ankylosing spondylitis blood.

Their antigens remain unidentified. One entry per CDR3 protein, called by TCRdb with MiXCR from the 5' RACE reads. The sample records about 450,000 distinct CDR3 sequences, around 26% being singletons. Sequenced sample: blood, either unsorted or a sorted T cell fraction (not recorded which). The receptors derive from a male donor with ankylosing spondylitis.

This clonotype has only a few counts. V and J are TRBV5-1 and TRBJ2-1; TRBD1 matches 8 bases. The junction had 10 bases not matched to a gene; V was cut back by 4 bases and J by 4 bases. Germline V gene sequence: CDR1 SGHRS, CDR2 YFSETQ. The CDR3 is made up of 16 amino acids. Here the CDR3 DNA reads TGCGCCAGCAGCCCCCAGGGGGCTTCGCTATACAATGAGCAGTTCTTC. Its protein is CASSPQGASLYNEQFF.

The J gene is TRBJ1-1, the V gene TRBV3-1; no clear D. Trimming removed 2 bases from V and 11 bases from J, with 9 bases in between. The germline CDR1 and CDR2 sequences are LGHDT and YNNKEL (reference sequence). The CDR3 consists of 11 residues. For the CDR3, the DNA is TGTGCCAGCAGCCAATCATCCCGGGCTTTCTTT. Its translation is CASSQSSRAFF.

Only a few counts were recorded for this clonotype. The rearrangement uses TRBV20-1 and TRBJ1-4; 7 bases agree with TRBD1. The germline CDR1 and CDR2 sequences are DFQATT and SNEGSKA (reference sequence). The CDR3 contains 14 residues. Trimming took 3 bases from V and 5 from J; bases not matched to a gene: 6. As DNA, the CDR3 is TGCAGTGCTAGGGCAGGGGGTGTAAATGAAAAACTGTTTTTT. It is translated as CSARAGGVNEKLFF.

This clonotype is a singleton in its sample. The V gene is TRBV11-2, the J gene TRBJ1-1, with 9 bases identical to TRBD1. Germline V CDR1 and CDR2: SGHAT, FQNNGV. The J segment lost 5 bases and the V segment lost 5 bases, leaving 12 bases of the junction unmatched. This CDR3 region has 16 residues. CDR3 sequence: CASSLKPTGGLTEAFF. CDR3 nucleotides: TGTGCCAGCAGCCTCAAACCGACAGGGGGATTGACTGAAGCTTTCTTT. Full variable domain (outside the CDR3, taken from reference TRBV11-2 and TRBJ1-1): EAGVAQSPRYKIIEKRQSVAFWCNPISGHATLYWYQQILGQGPKLLIQFQNNGVVDDSQLPKDRFSAERLKGVDSTLKIQPAKLEDSAVYLCASSLKPTGGLTEAFFGQGTRLTVV.

This clonotype was seen more than once but under ten times. The rearrangement uses TRBV24-1 and TRBJ2-7; no definite D call. This CDR3 has 14 residues. V lost 1 base and J 4 bases, leaving 10 bases between the germline ends. Germline V CDR1 and CDR2: KGHDR, SFDVKD. The CDR3 is CATSDFPRSYEQYF. CDR3 DNA sequence: TGTGCCACCAGTGATTTCCCTAGGTCTTACGAGCAGTACTTC.

The J gene is TRBJ2-1, the V gene TRBV10-2; 13 nucleotides match TRBD2. Germline CDR1 is WSHSY and CDR2 is SAAADI. This CDR3 region has 18 residues. The V and J ends lost 6 bases and 0 bases, in that order; junction bases with no gene match: 8. The CDR3 coding sequence is TGCGCCAGCAGGGGACTAGCGGGACTTTCGGACTCCTACAATGAGCAGTTCTTC. Protein sequence: CASRGLAGLSDSYNEQFF.

The V gene is TRBV27, the J gene TRBJ1-5; the D is unclear. With 4 bases removed from V and 6 bases from J, the gap between germline ends came to 16 bases. The CDR3 is made up of 15 amino acids. CDR1 and CDR2 from the germline V gene are MNHEY and SMNVEV (reference sequence). The CDR3 reads CASSSTGHWAQPQHF. CDR3 bases: TGTGCCAGCAGTTCGACCGGTCATTGGGCTCAGCCCCAGCATTTT.

This chain uses TRBV7-2 with TRBJ2-5; 8 positions agree with TRBD2. The CDR3 is 15 amino acids. With 0 bases clipped from V and 2 bases from J, the junction kept 2 bases outside the gene matches. Per the germline V gene, CDR1 is SGHTA and CDR2 is FQGNSA. The CDR3 sequence is CASSLASSGQETQYF. The CDR3 nucleotides are TGTGCCAGCAGCTTAGCTTCTAGCGGGCAAGAGACCCAGTACTTC.

The rearrangement uses TRBV24-1 and TRBJ1-4, with D tentatively TRBD1 (6 bases). The germline V gene encodes CDR1 KGHDR and CDR2 SFDVKD. This CDR3 is 14 amino acids long. With 4 bases removed from V and 4 bases from J, the gap between germline ends came to 9 bases. In DNA form, the CDR3 reads TGTGCCACCAGTGACCCGGGACATAATGAAAAACTGTTTTTT. Translating it yields CATSDPGHNEKLFF.

As regards this clonotype: A read error is likely, as this CDR3 ends without the conserved phenylalanine or tryptophan. The chain is built from TRBV7-2 and TRBJ2-1; 7 positions agree with TRBD2. CDR1 and CDR2 (germline): SGHTA, FQGNSA. With V trimmed by 4 bases and J by 7 bases, 10 bases remained unmatched. This CDR3 contains 15 residues. CDR3 DNA: TGTGCCAGCAGCTCCCGGGGGACTATACAGAATGAGCAGTTCTCC. As protein: CASSSRGTIQNEQFS.